The 21 T cell receptor beta chains below were found in one sample sequenced in a study of T cell repertoires in cytomegalovirus infection. One entry per CDR3 protein, called by TCRdb with MiXCR from the reads. The sample comprises roughly 280,000 distinct CDR3 sequences, approximately 9.2% of which are singletons, and more than 13% rests with the top ten. Input material: PBMCs. Receptors were obtained from a human donor in good health (CMV status not recorded). Some clones in this sample may be carry-over from other donors' samples.

This clonotype was observed many times. This chain uses TRBV5-4 with TRBJ2-5; D gene unclear. The ends were cut back, 0 bases at V and 5 bases at J, with 8 bases in the middle. Germline CDR1 is SGHNT and CDR2 is YYREEE (reference sequence). This CDR3 is 13 amino acids long. The CDR3 sequence: CASSLAGSETQYF. CDR3 DNA sequence: TGTGCCAGCAGCTTGGCCGGCTCGGAGACCCAGTACTTC.

This clonotype was observed a few times. The rearrangement joins TRBV12-3 or TRBV12-4 to TRBJ1-6; 8 bases line up with TRBD1. This CDR3 is 13 amino acids long. Trimming at V came to 10 bases and at J to 7 bases, leaving 6 bases not matched to a gene. CDR3 in DNA: TGTGCCAACCGACAGGGGAGCAATTCACCCCTCCACTTT. The encoded protein is CANRQGSNSPLHF.

This clonotype was recorded many times. The V and J genes are TRBV19 and TRBJ1-5, with 7 bases lining up with TRBD1. Germline lookup yields CDR1 LNHDA and CDR2 SQIVND (reference sequence). After removal of 3 bases from V and 6 bases from J, the junction contained 5 bases not matched to a gene. The CDR3 consists of 14 residues. The CDR3 reads CASSIGQVGQPQHF. The CDR3 bases are TGTGCCAGTAGTATCGGACAGGTCGGTCAGCCCCAGCATTTT.

This clonotype was seen a handful of times. This chain joins TRBV4-3 and TRBJ2-6; TRBD1 matches at 11 bases. V trimming: 0 bases; J trimming: 3 bases; junction bases outside the gene matches: 10. Looked up from germline, CDR1 is LGHNA and CDR2 is YSLEER. CDR3 length: 20 amino acids. CDR3 residues: CASSQDLRTGGAYGANVLTF. The CDR3, as DNA: TGCGCCAGCAGCCAAGATTTGCGGACAGGGGGCGCGTATGGGGCCAACGTCCTGACTTTC.

V and J are TRBV6-6 and TRBJ2-3; D not resolved. V dropped 5 bases and J dropped 6 bases, with 9 bases sitting between them. Germline CDR1 MNHNY, CDR2 SVGAGI (reference sequence). This CDR3 has 12 amino acids. The CDR3: CASSQRVDTQYF. The CDR3 DNA reads TGTGCCAGCAGTCAAAGGGTGGATACGCAGTATTTT.

This clonotype occurred a few times. The rearrangement uses TRBV3-1 and TRBJ2-1, with 14 bases lining up with TRBD2. V shed 0 bases, J shed 0 bases, and the junction held 4 bases outside the gene matches. Germline values: CDR1 LGHDT, CDR2 YNNKEL (reference sequence). This CDR3 is 19 amino acids long. DNA of the CDR3: TGTGCCAGCAGCCAAGATTCGGGGACTAGCGGGAGCTCCTACAATGAGCAGTTCTTC. It codes for CASSQDSGTSGSSYNEQFF.

The table lists this clonotype with a few counts. The chain employs TRBV7-9 and TRBJ1-1; D is undetermined. Trimming shortened V by 0 bases and J by 1 base, and 12 bases separated the two germline ends. The CDR3 runs to 16 residues. CDR1 is SEHNR, CDR2 FQNEAQ, per germline (reference sequence). CDR3 sequence (DNA): TGTGCCAGCAGCTTAGCGGAGGGAGGAGAGAACACTGAAGCTTTCTTT. It is translated as CASSLAEGGENTEAFF. The whole variable domain, filled in from reference TRBV7-9 and TRBJ1-1, reads DTGVSQNPRHKITKRGQNVTFRCDPISEHNRLYWYRQTLGQGPEFLTYFQNEAQLEKSRLLSDRFSAERPKGSFSTLEIQRTEQGDSAMYLCASSLAEGGENTEAFFGQGTRLTVV.

This clonotype showed up many times. This chain uses TRBV12-3 or TRBV12-4 with TRBJ2-1; D might be TRBD2 (5 bases). V lost 7 bases and J lost 8, with 21 bases in between. This CDR3 spans 15 amino acids. Here the CDR3 reads CASILSSTSPDEQFF. CDR3 DNA sequence: TGTGCCAGCATTCTGTCGTCCACTAGTCCAGATGAGCAGTTCTTC.

This clonotype was counted ten times or more. The V call is TRBV7-2, the J call TRBJ2-7; 9 bases are a match to TRBD2. Germline V gives CDR1 SGHTA, CDR2 FQGNSA. The CDR3 has 14 amino acids. With 4 bases clipped from V and 7 bases from J, the junction kept 8 bases outside the gene matches. The CDR3 reads CASSSNSGSGEQYF. CDR3 in DNA: TGTGCCAGCAGCTCCAATAGCGGGAGCGGGGAGCAGTACTTC.

In its sample, this clonotype was seen many times. This chain links TRBV7-6 with TRBJ1-1; D not resolved. Trimming removed 0 bases at V and 0 bases at J, with 14 bases between. CDR1 and CDR2 from the germline V gene are SGHVS and FNYEAQ. The CDR3 is 17 residues long. CDR3 in amino acids: CASSLALGGNMNTEAFF. As DNA, the CDR3 is TGTGCCAGCAGCTTAGCCCTAGGTGGTAACATGAACACTGAAGCTTTCTTT. Based on the CDR3 plus reference TRBV7-6 and TRBJ1-1, the full variable domain is GAGVSQSPRYKVTKRGQDVALRCDPISGHVSLYWYRQALGQGPEFLTYFNYEAQQDKSGLPNDRFSAERPEGSISTLTIQRTEQRDSAMYRCASSLALGGNMNTEAFFGQGTRLTVV.

The sample holds many counts of this clonotype. The chain employs TRBV11-2 and TRBJ1-2; 9 bases agree with TRBD1. After removal of 4 bases from V and 7 bases from J, the junction contained 7 bases not matched to a gene. The CDR3 consists of 14 residues. The germline V gene has CDR1 SGHAT and CDR2 FQNNGV. The CDR3 DNA follows: TGTGCCAGCAGCTACTCCGAGGGACAGGGTGGCTACACCTTC. Translation gives CASSYSEGQGGYTF. Looking up the rest from reference TRBV11-2 and TRBJ1-2 gives the full variable domain: EAGVAQSPRYKIIEKRQSVAFWCNPISGHATLYWYQQILGQGPKLLIQFQNNGVVDDSQLPKDRFSAERLKGVDSTLKIQPAKLEDSAVYLCASSYSEGQGGYTFGSGTRLTVV.

This clonotype was seen ten or more times. V is TRBV7-2 and J is TRBJ1-4; no reliable D call. V was cut by 2 bases and J by 12 bases, with 10 bases left in between. In germline, CDR1 is SGHTA, CDR2 FQGNSA. The CDR3 runs 12 residues. The CDR3: CASSLRRSELFF. The CDR3 DNA follows: TGTGCCAGCAGCTTAAGGCGTAGTGAACTGTTTTTT.

The chain employs TRBV20-1 and TRBJ1-5, with 7 bases matching TRBD1. Germline V gives CDR1 DFQATT, CDR2 SNEGSKA (reference sequence). This CDR3 has 15 amino acids. V was clipped by 2 bases and J by 6 bases; unmatched bases: 10. The CDR3 loop is CSARHTQGWGQPQHF. CDR3 DNA sequence: TGCAGTGCTAGACATACACAGGGGTGGGGTCAGCCCCAGCATTTT.

This clonotype was seen many times. CDR3 in DNA: TGTGCCAGCAGCTTAGGGGGACTTGATAATTCACCCCTCCACTTT. It codes for CASSLGGLDNSPLHF. The chain employs TRBV11-2 and TRBJ1-6; TRBD1 is a possible D gene (5 bases). The CDR3 is made up of 15 amino acids. From germline, CDR1 is SGHAT and CDR2 FQNNGV. V was clipped by 1 base and J by 5 bases, with 9 bases between them.

A few counts support this clonotype. The chain employs TRBV19 and TRBJ1-3; 9 nucleotides align to TRBD1. After removal of 5 bases from V and 2 bases from J, the junction contained 4 bases not matched to a gene. This CDR3 has 15 amino acids. CDR1 is LNHDA, CDR2 SQIVND, per germline (reference sequence). DNA of the CDR3: TGTGCCAGTAGTCTACAGGGGGCGGCTGGAAACACCATATATTTT. Encoded protein: CASSLQGAAGNTIYF.

This clonotype has a count of ten or more. The CDR3 loop is CASSTSQGALAGANVLTF. For the CDR3, the DNA is TGTGCCAGCAGTACCTCACAGGGGGCGCTTGCTGGGGCCAACGTCCTGACTTTC. The gene calls are TRBV12-3 or TRBV12-4 and TRBJ2-6, with TRBD1 matching over 9 bases. Losses at the gene ends were 5 bases for V and 2 bases for J; bases not matched to a gene: 10. CDR3 size: 18 residues.

This clonotype was counted between two and nine times. The chain uses TRBV18 and TRBJ1-2; D remains unclear. CDR3 length: 16 residues. The V gene's germline CDR1 is KGHSH and CDR2 LQKENI. V gave up 1 base and J gave up 2 bases, with 14 bases separating them. In nucleotides, the CDR3 is TGTGCCAGCTCACCACGGATGGAGGGATCGAACTATGGCTACACCTTC. It yields the protein CASSPRMEGSNYGYTF.

Concerning this clonotype itself: A read error may explain this, as a much larger clone is one base away. CDR3: CTSSQERRQPQHF. DNA of the CDR3: TGCACCAGCAGCCAAGAAAGGCGGCAGCCCCAGCATTTT. This chain joins TRBV4-3 and TRBJ1-5; no definite D call. Germline CDR1 reads LGHNA; CDR2 reads YSLEER. This CDR3 spans 13 amino acids.

This clonotype showed up many times. The chain carries TRBV5-4 and TRBJ1-2; D might be TRBD1 (5 bases). This CDR3 has 14 amino acids. Germline lookup yields CDR1 SGHNT and CDR2 YYREEE (reference sequence). V dropped 3 bases and J dropped 2 bases, with 11 bases sitting between them. DNA for the CDR3: TGTGCCAGCAGCTCCCGGGACGGAAACTATGGCTACACCTTC. The encoded protein is CASSSRDGNYGYTF.

This clonotype was detected a few times. The chain employs TRBV4-3 and TRBJ2-3; 13 nucleotides agree with TRBD2. CDR1 is LGHNA and CDR2 is YSLEER in the germline V gene. The CDR3 is 16 residues long. After removal of 3 bases from V and 4 bases from J, the junction contained 4 bases not matched to a gene. The CDR3 region is CASSQGLAGLADTQYF. The DNA of the CDR3 is TGCGCCAGCAGCCAGGGACTAGCGGGATTGGCAGATACGCAGTATTTT.

This clonotype was counted at least ten times. The CDR3 protein is CASSRRGTGGAGNTGELFF. CDR3 DNA sequence: TGTGCCAGCAGCCGCCGTGGGACAGGGGGCGCCGGGAACACCGGGGAGCTGTTTTTT. The chain uses TRBV7-6 and TRBJ2-2; 12 bases match TRBD1. Trimming removed 5 bases from V and 1 base from J; junction bases left unmatched: 11. The length of the CDR3 is 19 residues. CDR1 and CDR2 from the germline V gene are SGHVS and FNYEAQ.